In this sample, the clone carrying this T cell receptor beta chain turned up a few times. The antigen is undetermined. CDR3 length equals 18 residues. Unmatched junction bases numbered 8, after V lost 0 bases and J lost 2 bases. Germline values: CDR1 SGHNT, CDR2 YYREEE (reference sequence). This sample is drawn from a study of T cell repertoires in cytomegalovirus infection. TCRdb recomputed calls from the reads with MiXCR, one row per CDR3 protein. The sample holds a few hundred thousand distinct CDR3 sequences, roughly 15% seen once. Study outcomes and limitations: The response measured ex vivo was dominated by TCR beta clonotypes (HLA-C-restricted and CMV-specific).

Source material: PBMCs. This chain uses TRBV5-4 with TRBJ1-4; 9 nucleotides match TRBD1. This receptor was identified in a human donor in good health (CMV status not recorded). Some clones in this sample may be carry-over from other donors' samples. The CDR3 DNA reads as TGTGCCAGCAGCTTGGACGCGACAGGGGGAAGGACTAATGAAAAACTGTTTTTT. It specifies CASSLDATGGRTNEKLFF.